This T cell receptor (beta chain) originates from a study of radiotherapy plus CTLA-4 blockade in lung cancer. Study details: Disease control was achieved by around 32% of patients, and objective responses by over 15%. Study results and limitations: An expansion of tumor-derived TCR clones occurred in blood after radiotherapy plus ipilimumab. Together with interferon-beta, which increased in serum after radiation, early dynamic changes in blood T cell clones were reportedly the best predictors of response.

With regard to this clone: Its antigen is not identified.

The table came from immunoSEQ multiplex PCR; TCRdb's copy has only in-frame clones and leaves some out. The sample consists of around 85,000 clones, about 86% of them appearing once. Ipilimumab CTLA-4 blockade and focal radiation were given to patients with chemo-refractory metastatic non-small-cell lung cancer. The CDR3 totals 13 residues. Deletions cut 5 bases from V and 2 bases from J, with 10 bases between. Germline CDR1 reads MNHEY; CDR2 reads SVGAGI. The chain links TRBV6-5 to TRBJ2-7, with a weak D call TRBD2 (5 bases). This material consisted of peripheral blood, taken from a patient treated with radiotherapy plus ipilimumab. The sequence came from a human donor with non-small cell lung cancer who had a partial response to radiotherapy plus ipilimumab. Here the CDR3 DNA reads TGTGCCAGCAGTGAAAGGACTGCCTACGAGCAGTACTTC. Translation: CASSERTAYEQYF.